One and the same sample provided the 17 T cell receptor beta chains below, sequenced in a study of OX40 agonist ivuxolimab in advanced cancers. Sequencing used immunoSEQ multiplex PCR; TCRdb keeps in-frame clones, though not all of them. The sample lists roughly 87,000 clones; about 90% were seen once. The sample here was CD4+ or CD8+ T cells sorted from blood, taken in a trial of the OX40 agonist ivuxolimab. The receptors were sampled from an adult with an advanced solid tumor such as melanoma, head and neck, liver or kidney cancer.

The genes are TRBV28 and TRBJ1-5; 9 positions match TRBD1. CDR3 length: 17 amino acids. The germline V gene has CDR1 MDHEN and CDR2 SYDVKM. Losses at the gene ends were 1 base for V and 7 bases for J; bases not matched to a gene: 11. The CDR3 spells CASSLYPPTGGEQPQHF. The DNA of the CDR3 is TGTGCCAGCAGTTTATACCCCCCGACAGGGGGTGAGCAGCCCCAGCATTTT.

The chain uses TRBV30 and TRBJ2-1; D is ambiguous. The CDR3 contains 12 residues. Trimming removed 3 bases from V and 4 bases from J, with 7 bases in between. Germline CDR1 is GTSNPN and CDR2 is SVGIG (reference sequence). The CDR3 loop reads CAWRWSYNEQFF. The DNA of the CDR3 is TGTGCCTGGAGGTGGTCTTACAATGAGCAGTTCTTC.

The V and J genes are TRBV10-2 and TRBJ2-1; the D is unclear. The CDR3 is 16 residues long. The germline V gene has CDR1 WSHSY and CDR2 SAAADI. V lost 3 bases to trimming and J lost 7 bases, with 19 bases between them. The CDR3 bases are TGCGCCAGCAGTGACCCCCAAGTGGGTTTCTCTAATGAGCAGTTCTTC. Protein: CASSDPQVGFSNEQFF.

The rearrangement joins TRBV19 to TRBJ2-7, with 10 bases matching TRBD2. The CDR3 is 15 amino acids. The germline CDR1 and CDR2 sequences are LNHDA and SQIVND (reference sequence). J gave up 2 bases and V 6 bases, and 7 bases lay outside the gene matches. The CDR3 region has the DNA TGTGCCAGTAGCATTACTAGCGGGGAAACCTACGAGCAGTACTTC. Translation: CASSITSGETYEQYF.

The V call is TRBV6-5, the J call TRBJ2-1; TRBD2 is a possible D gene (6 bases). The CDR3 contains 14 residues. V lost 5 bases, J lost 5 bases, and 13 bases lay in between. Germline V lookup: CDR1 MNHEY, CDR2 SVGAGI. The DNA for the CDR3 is TGTGCCAGCAGTCCCGGGACTGCAGACAATGAGCAGTTCTTC. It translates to CASSPGTADNEQFF.

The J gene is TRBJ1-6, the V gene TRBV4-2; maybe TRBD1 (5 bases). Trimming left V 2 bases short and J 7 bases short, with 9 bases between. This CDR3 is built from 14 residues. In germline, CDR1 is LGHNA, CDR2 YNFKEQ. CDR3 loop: CASSQWRGNSPLHF. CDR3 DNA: TGTGCCAGCAGCCAATGGAGGGGAAATTCACCCCTCCACTTT.

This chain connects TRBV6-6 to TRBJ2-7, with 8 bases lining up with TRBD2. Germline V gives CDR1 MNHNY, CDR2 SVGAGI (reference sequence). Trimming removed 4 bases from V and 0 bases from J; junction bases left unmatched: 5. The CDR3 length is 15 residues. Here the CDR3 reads CASSFSGESSYEQYF. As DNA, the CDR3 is TGTGCCAGCAGTTTTAGCGGGGAGAGCTCCTACGAGCAGTACTTC.

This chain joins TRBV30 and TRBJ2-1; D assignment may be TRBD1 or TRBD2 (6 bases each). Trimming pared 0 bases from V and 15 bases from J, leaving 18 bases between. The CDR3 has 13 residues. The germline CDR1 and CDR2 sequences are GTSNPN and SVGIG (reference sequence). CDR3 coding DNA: TGTGCCTGGAGTGTACAAGGGGGGACTGTCTGGTTCTTC. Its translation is CAWSVQGGTVWFF.

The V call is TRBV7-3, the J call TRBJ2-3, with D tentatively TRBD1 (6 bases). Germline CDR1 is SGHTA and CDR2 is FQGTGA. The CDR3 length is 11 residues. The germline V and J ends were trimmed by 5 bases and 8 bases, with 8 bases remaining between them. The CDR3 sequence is CASSTGSTQYF. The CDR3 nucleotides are TGTGCCAGCAGCACAGGGAGTACGCAGTATTTT.

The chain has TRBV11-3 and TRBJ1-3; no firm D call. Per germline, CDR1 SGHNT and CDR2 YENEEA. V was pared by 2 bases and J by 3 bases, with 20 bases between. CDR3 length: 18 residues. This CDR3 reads CASSLTGLTVLFGNTIYF. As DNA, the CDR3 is TGTGCCAGCAGCTTAACGGGCCTCACCGTACTTTTTGGAAACACCATATATTTT.

This CDR3 is CASSWGQEQFF. The CDR3, as DNA: TGTGCCAGCAGTTGGGGACAGGAGCAGTTCTTC. The chain is built from TRBV6-5 and TRBJ2-1; 7 bases match TRBD1. The junction had 1 base not matched to a gene; V was cut back by 4 bases and J by 10 bases. The CDR3 contains 11 residues. Germline CDR1 is MNHEY and CDR2 is SVGAGI.

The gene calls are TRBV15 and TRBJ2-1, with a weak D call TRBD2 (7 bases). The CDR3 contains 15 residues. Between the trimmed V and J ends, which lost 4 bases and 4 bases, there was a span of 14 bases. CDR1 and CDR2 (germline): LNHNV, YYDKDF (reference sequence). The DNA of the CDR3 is TGTGCCACCAGCACCGGCGGGGGCTCGTACAATGAGCAGTTCTTC. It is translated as CATSTGGGSYNEQFF. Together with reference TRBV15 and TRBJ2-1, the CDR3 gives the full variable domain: DAMVIQNPRYQVTQFGKPVTLSCSQTLNHNVMYWYQQKSSQAPKLLFHYYDKDFNNEADTPDNFQSRRPNTSFCFLDIRSPGLGDTAMYLCATSTGGGSYNEQFFGPGTRLTVL.

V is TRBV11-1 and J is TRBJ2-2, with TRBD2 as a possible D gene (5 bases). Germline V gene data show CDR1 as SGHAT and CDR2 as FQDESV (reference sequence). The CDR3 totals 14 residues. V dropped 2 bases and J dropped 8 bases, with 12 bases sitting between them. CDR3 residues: CASSLLGGPGELFF. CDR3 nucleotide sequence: TGTGCCAGCAGCTTATTAGGCGGGCCTGGGGAGCTGTTTTTT.

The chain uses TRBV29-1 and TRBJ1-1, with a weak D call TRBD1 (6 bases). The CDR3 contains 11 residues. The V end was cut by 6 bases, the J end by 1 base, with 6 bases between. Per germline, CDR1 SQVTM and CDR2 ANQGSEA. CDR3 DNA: TGCAGCGTGGGACAGAACACTGAAGCTTTCTTT. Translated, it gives CSVGQNTEAFF.

CDR3 coding DNA: TGTGCCAGTAGTATAGCCCTTTATGGCTACACCTTC. It encodes CASSIALYGYTF. V gene TRBV19 combines with J gene TRBJ1-2; no firm D call. CDR3 length equals 12 residues. CDR1 LNHDA and CDR2 SQIVND come from the germline V gene (reference sequence). V was pared by 1 base and J by 5 bases, with 5 bases between.

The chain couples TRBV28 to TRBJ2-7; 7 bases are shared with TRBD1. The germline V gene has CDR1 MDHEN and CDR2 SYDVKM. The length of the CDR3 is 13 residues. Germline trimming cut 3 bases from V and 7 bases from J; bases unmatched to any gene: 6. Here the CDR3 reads CASSLIPGGEQYF. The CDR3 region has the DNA TGTGCCAGCAGTTTGATCCCAGGGGGTGAGCAGTACTTC.

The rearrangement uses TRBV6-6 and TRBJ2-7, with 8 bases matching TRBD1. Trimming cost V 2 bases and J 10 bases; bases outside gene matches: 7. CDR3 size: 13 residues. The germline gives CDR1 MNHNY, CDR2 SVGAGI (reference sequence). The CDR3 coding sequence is TGTGCCAGCAGTTACGTTCCAGGGGGCGCACAGTACGTC. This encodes CASSYVPGGAQYV.